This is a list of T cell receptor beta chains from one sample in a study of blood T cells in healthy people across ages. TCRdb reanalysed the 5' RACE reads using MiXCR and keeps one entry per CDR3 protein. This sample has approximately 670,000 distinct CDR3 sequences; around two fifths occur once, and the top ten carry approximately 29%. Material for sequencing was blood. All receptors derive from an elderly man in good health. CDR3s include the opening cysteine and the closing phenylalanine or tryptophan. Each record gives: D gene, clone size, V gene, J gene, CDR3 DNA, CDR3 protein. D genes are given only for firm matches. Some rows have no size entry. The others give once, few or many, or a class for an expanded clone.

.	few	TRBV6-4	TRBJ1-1	TGTGCCAGCAGTACACTTCTAGCCAGGGGCTTTAACACTGAAGCTTTCTTT	CASSTLLARGFNTEAFF
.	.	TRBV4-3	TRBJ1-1	TGCGCCAGCGGGGATCCAGGGGCGATTGAAGCTTTCTTT	CASGDPGAIEAFF
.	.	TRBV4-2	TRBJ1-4	TGTGCCAGCAGCCAAATCCTGGAGGAAAAACTGTTTTTT	CASSQILEEKLFF
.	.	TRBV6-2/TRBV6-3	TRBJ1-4	TGTGCCAGCAGGAGAAGAAATGCCGATGAAAAACTGTTTTTT	CASRRRNADEKLFF
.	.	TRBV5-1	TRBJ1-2	TGCGCCAGCAGCTTGGACACGACCTGTGGCTACACCTTC	CASSLDTTCGYTF
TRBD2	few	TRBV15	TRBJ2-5	TGTGCCACCAGCAGAGGCGTCTTCCTAGCGGGACAAGAGACCCAGTACTTC	CATSRGVFLAGQETQYF
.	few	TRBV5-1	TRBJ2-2	TGCGCCAGCAGCTTCGGGGTCGACACCGGGGAGCTGTTTTTT	CASSFGVDTGELFF
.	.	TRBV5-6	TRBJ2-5	TGTGCCAGCAGCTTGACCCCAGGGTTCCAAGAGACCCAGTACTTC	CASSLTPGFQETQYF
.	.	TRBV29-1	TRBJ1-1	TGCAGCGTTGATAGGGCCTGGAAGGGGACTGAAGCTTTCTTT	CSVDRAWKGTEAFF
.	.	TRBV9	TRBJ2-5	TGTGCCAGCAGCGTAGATTTAGGGGGTGGAGAGACCCAGTACTTC	CASSVDLGGGETQYF
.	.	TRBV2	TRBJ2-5	TGTGCCAGCAGTCTATGGGGGCAGACAACAGAAGAAGAGACCCAGTACTTC	CASSLWGQTTEEETQYF
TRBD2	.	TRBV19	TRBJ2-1	TGTGCCAGTAGTGCGACTAGCGGAGCTTACCAGTTCTTC	CASSATSGAYQFF
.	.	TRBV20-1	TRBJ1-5	TGCAGTGCGCAAAACAGGGTGAGCAATCAGCCCCAGCATTTT	CSAQNRVSNQPQHF
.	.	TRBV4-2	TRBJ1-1	TGTGCCAGCAGCCAACCGGTTTCTGACAGACGAAAGACTGAAGCTTTCTTT	CASSQPVSDRRKTEAFF
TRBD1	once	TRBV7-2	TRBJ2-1	TGTGCCAGCAGCTTAAACCCGACAGGGGGTTTTAGCAATGAGCAGTTCTTC	CASSLNPTGGFSNEQFF
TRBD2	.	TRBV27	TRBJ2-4	TGTGCCCGACTAGCGCTTCAACGAAAAACCTCAATAGCCAAAAACATTCAGTACTTC	CARLALQRKTSIAKNIQYF
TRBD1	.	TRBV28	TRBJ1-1	TGTGCCAGCAGTTTACAGACAGGGGGAGCTTTCTTT	CASSLQTGGAFF